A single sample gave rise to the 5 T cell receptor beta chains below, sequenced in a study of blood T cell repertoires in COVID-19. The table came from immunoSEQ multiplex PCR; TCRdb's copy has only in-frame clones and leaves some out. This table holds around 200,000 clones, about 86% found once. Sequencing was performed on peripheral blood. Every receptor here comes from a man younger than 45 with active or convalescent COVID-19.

The CDR3 DNA reads TGTGCCAGTAGTGCCGACAGTCGGGACTATGGCTACACCTTC. This sequence encodes CASSADSRDYGYTF. The V call is TRBV19, the J call TRBJ1-2; D perhaps matches TRBD1 (5 bases). CDR1 is LNHDA, CDR2 SQIVND, per germline (reference sequence). V was shortened by 5 bases and J by 3 bases, with 13 bases between the two germline ends. The CDR3 covers 14 residues.

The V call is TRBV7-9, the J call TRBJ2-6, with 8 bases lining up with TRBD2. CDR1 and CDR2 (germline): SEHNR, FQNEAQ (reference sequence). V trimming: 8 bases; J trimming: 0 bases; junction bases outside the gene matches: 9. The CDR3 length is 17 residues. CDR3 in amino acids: CASGTLSGTSGANVLTF. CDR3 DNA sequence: TGTGCCAGCGGCACTCTTAGCGGGACCTCTGGGGCCAACGTCCTGACTTTC.

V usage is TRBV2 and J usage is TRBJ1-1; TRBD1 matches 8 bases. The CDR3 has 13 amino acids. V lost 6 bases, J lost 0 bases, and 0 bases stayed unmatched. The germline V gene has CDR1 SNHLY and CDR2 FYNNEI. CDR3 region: CASRDRVNTEAFF. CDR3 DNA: TGTGCCAGCAGGGACAGGGTGAACACTGAAGCTTTCTTT.

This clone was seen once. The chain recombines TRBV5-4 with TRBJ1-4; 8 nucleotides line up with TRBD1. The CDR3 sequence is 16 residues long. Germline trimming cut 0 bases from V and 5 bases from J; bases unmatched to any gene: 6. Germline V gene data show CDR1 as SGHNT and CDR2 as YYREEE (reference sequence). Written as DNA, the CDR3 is TGTGCCAGCAGCTTGGGATCGGGGACAGGAAATGAAAAACTGTTTTTT. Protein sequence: CASSLGSGTGNEKLFF.

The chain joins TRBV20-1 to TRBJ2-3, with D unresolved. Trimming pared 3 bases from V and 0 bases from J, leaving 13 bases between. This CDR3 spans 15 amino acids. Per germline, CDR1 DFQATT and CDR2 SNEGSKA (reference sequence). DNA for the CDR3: TGCAGTGCTAGTGGGCAGGCGTGGAGCACAGATACGCAGTATTTT. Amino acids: CSASGQAWSTDTQYF.